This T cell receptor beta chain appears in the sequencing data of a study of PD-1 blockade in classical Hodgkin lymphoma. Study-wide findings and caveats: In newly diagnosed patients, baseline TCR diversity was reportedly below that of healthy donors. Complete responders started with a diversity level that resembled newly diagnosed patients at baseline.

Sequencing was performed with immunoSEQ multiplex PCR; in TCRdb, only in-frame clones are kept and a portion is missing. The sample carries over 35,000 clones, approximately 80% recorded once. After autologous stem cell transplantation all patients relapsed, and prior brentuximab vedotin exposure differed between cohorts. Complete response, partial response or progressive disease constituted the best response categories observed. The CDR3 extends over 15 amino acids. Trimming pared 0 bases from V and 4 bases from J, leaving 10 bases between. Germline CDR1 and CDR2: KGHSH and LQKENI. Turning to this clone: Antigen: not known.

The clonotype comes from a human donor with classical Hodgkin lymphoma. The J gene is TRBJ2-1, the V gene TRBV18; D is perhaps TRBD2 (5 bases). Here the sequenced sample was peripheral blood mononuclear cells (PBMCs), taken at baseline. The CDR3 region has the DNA TGTGCCAGCTCACCACCTAGCGACTTATACAATGAGCAGTTCTTC. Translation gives CASSPPSDLYNEQFF. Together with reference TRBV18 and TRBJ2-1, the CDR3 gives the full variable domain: NAGVMQNPRHLVRRRGQEARLRCSPMKGHSHVYWYRQLPEEGLKFMVYLQKENIIDESGMPKERFSAEFPKEGPSILRIQQVVRGDSAAYFCASSPPSDLYNEQFFGPGTRLTVL.